The 2 T cell receptor beta chains listed next were all sequenced from one sample in a study of tumor-infiltrating lymphocytes in primary liver carcinoma. It was from approximately 20-30 mg of unsorted bulk tissue that RNA and DNA were co-extracted. The authors made TCR beta cDNA from approximately 500 ng total RNA with a constant-region primer. Nested multiplex PCR, run for three rounds with slightly modified ARM-PCR, yielded TCR beta libraries. Amplification in the first two PCR rounds was performed using TRBV1-TRBV30 forward primers and a C-beta reverse primer for approximately 10 cycles each. From the multiplex PCR reads, TCRdb called clonotypes with MiXCR, one entry per CDR3 protein. Of 90,000 to 110,000 distinct CDR3 sequences listed, about four fifths are singletons. Sequencing input: liver tumor tissue from sampling region 3. Subset noted: tumor region T3, left-lateral pole. These receptors came from a man between 35 and 55 years old with primary liver carcinoma and hepatitis B virus infection.

On this clonotype: Sequence at one end of the junction differs from germline and may be a read error. The chain joins TRBV11-2 to TRBJ2-1; D unresolved. CDR1 is SGHAT and CDR2 is FQNNGV in the germline V gene. The CDR3 runs to 15 residues. The CDR3 DNA reads TGTGCCATCAGCTTAGATGGTAGCTCCTACAATGAGCGGTTCTTC. Translation: CAISLDGSSYNERFF.

V gene TRBV5-6 combines with J gene TRBJ2-5; 8 bases map to TRBD1. Per the germline V gene, CDR1 is SGHDT and CDR2 is YYEEEE. The CDR3 consists of 15 residues. The CDR3 is CGSSLDRGIQETQYF. CDR3 in DNA: TGTGGCAGTAGCCTAGACAGGGGCATCCAAGAGACCCAGTACTTC.